This TCR beta chain originates from a study of shared clonotypes between healthy human individuals (dated by TCRdb to the early 2020s). A note on the overall study: Three men and a couple of women, aged 18 to 49 years, made up the cohort. For each donor, CD4 naive and CD4 memory were each given three plates, CD8 naive was given two plates, and CD8 memory was given one plate. The study deeply sequenced blood TCR repertoires of about 5 healthy adults to estimate repertoire size and the extent of clonotype sharing between individuals. To increase sequencing depth and limit assay-specific biases, TCR repertoire library preparation and sequencing were carried out by different laboratories using diverse techniques. Per donor, leukapheresis produced somewhere between about 0.8 and 9.5 billion PBMCs. Overall study results and their limits: Because the study included only a small number of donors, the genetic and exposure-history diversity represented was limited. Based on pairwise subsampling, the degree of clonotype sharing among donors was expected to be affected by sequencing depth. Compared with non-shared clonotypes, clonotypes shared by all four sorted-subset donors had higher generation probabilities. Estimated clonotype richness was generally larger for naive than for memory subsets. When a handful of donors were compared, the shared fraction of clonotypes was about 5.2% for naive CD4, approximately 3.3% for naive CD8, 2% to 2.5% for memory CD4, and around 0.37% for memory CD8. Sampling was restricted to blood, and TCR repertoires in tissue are likely to differ from TCR repertoires in blood. Incomplete sequencing was indicated by rarefaction of sorted-subset datasets, despite the large sequencing depth.

Reading the germline V gene gives CDR1 SGHDT and CDR2 YYEEEE. There are 13 amino acids in the CDR3, from cysteine to phenylalanine inclusive. Only the CDR3 region is kept as DNA, spanning 39 bases read in frame from base 1. V is shortened by 3 bases, J by 0 bases, and the region joining them spans 6 bases. Using the deep immunoSEQ assay, TCR CDR3 regions were amplified from genomic DNA by multiplex PCR. Extracted genomic DNA from each cell subset was spread evenly across all wells of several immunoSEQ 96-well plates, with each plate serving as a replicate. Each replicate PCR for sorted subsets received about 210 ng genomic DNA, equal to roughly 30,000 T cell genomes. The purified libraries were quantified using a Qubit 3.0 fluorometer, sized with a Bioanalyzer 2100, and then quantified again using the KAPA Library Quantification kit. Each immunoSEQ 96-well plate was sequenced on its own single-read 150-cycle Illumina NextSeq 550 flow cell. As for the original processing: Because the immunoSEQ output included only junctional sequences and no quality scores, the filtering could not be the same as the filtering used for full-length reads. Sequences were annotated with PyIR, a Python wrapper for IgBLAST v1.9, and V/J genes and CDR3 were assigned using IMGT germline references. Reads were filtered out if the reads had weak V/J assignments (E-value above 1e-6), no CDR3, stop codons, out-of-frame junctions, or ambiguous translated residues. V3J clonotypes were defined by identical inferred V gene, J gene, and CDR3 amino acid sequence. The percentage overlap between two repertoires was calculated by dividing the number of shared unique clonotypes by the size of the smaller repertoire. Richness of each repertoire was evaluated using RTK rarefaction, the Chao1 estimator, and Recon v2.1 estimates of unobserved clonotypes. For all TCRbeta clonotypes obtained by the gDNA method from a few donors, generation probabilities were computed with OLGA. TCRdb's version of the immuneACCESS table is confined to in-frame rearrangements and falls short of the full clone set. An unresolved V gene accounts for under half of the shortfall where checked; the remainder is of unknown origin. V and J calls and clone size are those listed in that table; D and trimming were worked out from the DNA. This sample comprises about 1.1 million clones, about 80% of them detected only once. The top ten hold 0.7% to 0.95% of the sample.

In regard to this clone: Its cognate antigen has yet to be identified. No clone much larger than this one lies a single base away; base qualities are absent.

The donors were healthy, HIV-negative adults with no recently reported acute infections or vaccinations. Every donor was a Caucasian adult residing in Nashville, Tennessee, USA. CD4+ T cells were enriched by magnetic negative selection; naive cells were then positively selected on CD45RA, and the negative fraction formed the memory subset. Blood was obtained by leukapheresis, after which PBMCs were separated by Ficoll-Histopaque density gradient centrifugation and cryopreserved in liquid nitrogen vapor phase. Analytical flow cytometry was used to check the purity and quantity of every magnetically sorted T cell population. Genomic DNA was isolated from every sorted fraction and measured by UV absorbance on a Nanodrop 2000c.

The sequencing sample was made of memory CD4+ T cells from PBMCs. In light of the paper, this sample's cell subset or site label describes: CD45RA-negative fraction. The chain employs TRBV5-6 and TRBJ1-2, with the D gene call left open. This clonotype was sampled from a man aged 18-30 years in good health. Some clones in this sample may be carry-over from other donors' samples. The CDR3 amino acid sequence is: CASSYDSNYGYTF. The sequenced DNA is TGTGCCAGCAGCTACGATTCTAACTATGGCTACACCTTC. This CDR3, with the reference TRBV5-6 and TRBJ1-2 proteins standing in past its ends, gives the full variable domain DAGVTQSPTHLIKTRGQQVTLRCSPKSGHDTVSWYQQALGQGPQFIFQYYEEEERQRGNFPDRFSGHQFPNYSSELNVNALLLGDSALYLCASSYDSNYGYTFGSGTRLTVV.